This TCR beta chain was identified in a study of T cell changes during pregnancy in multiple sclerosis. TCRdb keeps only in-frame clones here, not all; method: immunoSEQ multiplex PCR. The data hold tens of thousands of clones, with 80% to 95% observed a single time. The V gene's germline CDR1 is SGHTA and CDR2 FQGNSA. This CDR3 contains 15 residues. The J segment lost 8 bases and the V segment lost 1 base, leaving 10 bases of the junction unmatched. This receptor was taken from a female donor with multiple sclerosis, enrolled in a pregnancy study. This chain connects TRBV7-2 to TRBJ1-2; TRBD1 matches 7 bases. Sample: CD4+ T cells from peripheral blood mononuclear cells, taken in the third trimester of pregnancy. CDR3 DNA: TGTGCCAGCAGCTTAGGGAGGGGGCAGTTTCGGGGCTACACCTTC. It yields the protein CASSLGRGQFRGYTF.